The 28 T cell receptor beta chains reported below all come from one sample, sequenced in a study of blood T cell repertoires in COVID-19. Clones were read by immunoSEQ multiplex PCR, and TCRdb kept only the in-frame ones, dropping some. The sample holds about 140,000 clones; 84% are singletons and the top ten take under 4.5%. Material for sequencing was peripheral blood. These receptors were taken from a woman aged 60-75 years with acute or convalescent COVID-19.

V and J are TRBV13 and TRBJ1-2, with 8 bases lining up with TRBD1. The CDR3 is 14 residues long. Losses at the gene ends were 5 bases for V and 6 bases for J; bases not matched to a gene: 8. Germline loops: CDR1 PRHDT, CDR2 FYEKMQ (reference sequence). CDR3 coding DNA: TGTGCCAGCAGCCTAGACAGGGGTATCGATGGCTACACCTTC. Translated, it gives CASSLDRGIDGYTF.

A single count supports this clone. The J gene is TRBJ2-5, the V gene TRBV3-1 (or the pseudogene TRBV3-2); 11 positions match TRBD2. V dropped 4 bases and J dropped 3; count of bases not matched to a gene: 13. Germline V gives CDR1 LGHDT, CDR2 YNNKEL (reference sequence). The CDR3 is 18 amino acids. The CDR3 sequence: CASSPGGARLAGKETQYF. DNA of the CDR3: TGTGCCAGCAGCCCCGGAGGGGCTAGACTAGCGGGAAAAGAGACCCAGTACTTC.

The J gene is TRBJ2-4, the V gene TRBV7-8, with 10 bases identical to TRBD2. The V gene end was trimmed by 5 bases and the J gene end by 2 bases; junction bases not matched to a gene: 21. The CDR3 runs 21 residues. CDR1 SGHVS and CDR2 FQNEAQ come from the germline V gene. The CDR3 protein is CASSPAWASGSSTISKNIQYF. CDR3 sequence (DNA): TGTGCCAGCAGCCCCGCCTGGGCTAGCGGGAGTAGCACTATATCCAAAAACATTCAGTACTTC.

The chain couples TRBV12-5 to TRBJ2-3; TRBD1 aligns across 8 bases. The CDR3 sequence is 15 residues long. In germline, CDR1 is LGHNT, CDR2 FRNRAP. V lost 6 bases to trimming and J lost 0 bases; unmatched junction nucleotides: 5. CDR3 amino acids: CASGPGQGSTDTQYF. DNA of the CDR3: TGTGCTAGTGGCCCCGGACAGGGTAGCACAGATACGCAGTATTTT.

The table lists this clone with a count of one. CDR3 DNA sequence: TGTGCCTGGAGTCCCAGGGTGAGTGAAGCTTTCTTT. Encoded protein: CAWSPRVSEAFF. The chain uses TRBV30 and TRBJ1-1, with TRBD1 as a possible D gene (5 bases). Germline CDR1 reads GTSNPN; CDR2 reads SVGIG (reference sequence). This CDR3 has 12 residues. Trimming pared 2 bases from V and 7 bases from J, leaving 11 bases between.

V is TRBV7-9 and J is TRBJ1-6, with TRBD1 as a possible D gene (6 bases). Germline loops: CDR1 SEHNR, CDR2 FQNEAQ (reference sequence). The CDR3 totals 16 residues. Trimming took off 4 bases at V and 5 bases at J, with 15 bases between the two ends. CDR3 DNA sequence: TGTGCCAGCAGCTACCCGGGACATGGAAATAATTCACCCCTCCACTTT. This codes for CASSYPGHGNNSPLHF.

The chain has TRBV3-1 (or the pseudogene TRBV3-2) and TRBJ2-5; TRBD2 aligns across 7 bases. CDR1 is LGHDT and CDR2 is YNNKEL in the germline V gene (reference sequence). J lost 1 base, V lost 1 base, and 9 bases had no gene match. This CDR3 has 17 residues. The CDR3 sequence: CASSQGVSSGPQETQYF. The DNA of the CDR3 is TGTGCCAGCAGCCAAGGAGTGAGTAGCGGGCCCCAAGAGACCCAGTACTTC.

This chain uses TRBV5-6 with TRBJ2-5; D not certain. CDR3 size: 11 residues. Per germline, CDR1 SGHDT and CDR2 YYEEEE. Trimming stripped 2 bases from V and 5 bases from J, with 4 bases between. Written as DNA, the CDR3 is TGTGCCAGCAGCTTCGGGGAGACCCAGTACTTC. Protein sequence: CASSFGETQYF.

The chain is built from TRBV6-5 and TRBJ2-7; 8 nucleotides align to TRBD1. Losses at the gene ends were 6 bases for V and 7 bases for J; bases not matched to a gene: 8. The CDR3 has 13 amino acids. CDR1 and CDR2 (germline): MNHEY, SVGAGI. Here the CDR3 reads CASRLTGAGEQYF. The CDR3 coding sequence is TGTGCCAGCAGACTGACAGGGGCTGGTGAGCAGTACTTC.

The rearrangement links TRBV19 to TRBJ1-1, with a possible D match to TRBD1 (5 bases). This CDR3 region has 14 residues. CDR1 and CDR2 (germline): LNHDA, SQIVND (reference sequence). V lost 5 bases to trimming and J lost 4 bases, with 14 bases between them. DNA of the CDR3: TGTGCCAGTAGTTTTCAGGGAGGATCCACTGAAGCTTTCTTT. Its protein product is CASSFQGGSTEAFF. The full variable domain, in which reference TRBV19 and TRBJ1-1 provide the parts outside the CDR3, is DGGITQSPKYLFRKEGQNVTLSCEQNLNHDAMYWYRQDPGQGLRLIYYSQIVNDFQKGDIAEGYSVSREKKESFPLTVTSAQKNPTAFYLCASSFQGGSTEAFFGQGTRLTVV.

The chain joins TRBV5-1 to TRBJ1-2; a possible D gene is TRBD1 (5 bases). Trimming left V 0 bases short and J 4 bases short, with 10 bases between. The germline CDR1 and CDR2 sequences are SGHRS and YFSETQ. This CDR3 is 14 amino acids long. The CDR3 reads CASSLAGVGYGYTF. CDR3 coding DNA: TGCGCCAGCAGCTTGGCGGGGGTTGGCTATGGCTACACCTTC.

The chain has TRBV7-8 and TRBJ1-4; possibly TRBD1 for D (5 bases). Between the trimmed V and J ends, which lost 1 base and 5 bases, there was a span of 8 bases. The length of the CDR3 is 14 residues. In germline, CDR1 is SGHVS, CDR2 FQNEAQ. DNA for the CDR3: TGTGCCAGCAGCTTAGGACAGATAAATGAAAAACTGTTTTTT. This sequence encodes CASSLGQINEKLFF.

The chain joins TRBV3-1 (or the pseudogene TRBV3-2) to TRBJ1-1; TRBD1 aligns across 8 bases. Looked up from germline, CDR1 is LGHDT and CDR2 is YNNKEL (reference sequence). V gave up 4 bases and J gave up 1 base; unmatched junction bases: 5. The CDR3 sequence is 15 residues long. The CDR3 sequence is CASSPRTGGNTEAFF. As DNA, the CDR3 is TGTGCCAGCAGCCCAAGAACAGGGGGGAACACTGAAGCTTTCTTT.

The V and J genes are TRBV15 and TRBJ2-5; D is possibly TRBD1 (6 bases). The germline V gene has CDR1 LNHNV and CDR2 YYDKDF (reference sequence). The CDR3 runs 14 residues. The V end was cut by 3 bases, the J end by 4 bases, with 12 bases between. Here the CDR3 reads CATSSHRGRETQYF. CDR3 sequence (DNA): TGTGCCACCAGCAGCCATAGGGGGAGAGAGACCCAGTACTTC. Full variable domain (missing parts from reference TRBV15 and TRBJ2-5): DAMVIQNPRYQVTQFGKPVTLSCSQTLNHNVMYWYQQKSSQAPKLLFHYYDKDFNNEADTPDNFQSRRPNTSFCFLDIRSPGLGDTAMYLCATSSHRGRETQYFGPGTRLLVL.

This CDR3 reads CASSLLLAGVETQYF. The CDR3 region has the DNA TGTGCCAGCAGCTTACTGCTAGCGGGAGTGGAGACCCAGTACTTC. The rearrangement uses TRBV7-9 and TRBJ2-5; 10 bases line up with TRBD2. This CDR3 is 15 amino acids long. V was clipped by 2 bases and J by 5 bases; unmatched bases: 5. Germline CDR1 reads SEHNR; CDR2 reads FQNEAQ (reference sequence).

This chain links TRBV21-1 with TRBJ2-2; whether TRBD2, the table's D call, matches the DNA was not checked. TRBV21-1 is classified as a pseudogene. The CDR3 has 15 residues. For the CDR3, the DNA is TGTGCCAGCAACCCTAGCGCTCACCCACCCGGGGAGCTGTTTTTT. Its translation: CASNPSAHPPGELFF.

CDR3 DNA: TGTGCCACCACGGACAGTCCCTATGGCTACACCTTC. The encoded protein is CATTDSPYGYTF. V usage is TRBV10-3 and J usage is TRBJ1-2; the D gene is possibly TRBD1 (6 bases). The germline gives CDR1 ENHRY, CDR2 SYGVKD. The CDR3 is 12 residues long. V lost 10 bases to trimming and J lost 4 bases, with 13 bases between them.

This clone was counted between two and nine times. The CDR3 DNA sequence: TGTGCCAGCAGCCCTGGGACTCTGAACACTGAAGCTTTCTTT. Amino acid sequence: CASSPGTLNTEAFF. This sequence joins TRBV28 and TRBJ1-1; the D gene is possibly TRBD1 (5 bases). Germline CDR1 reads MDHEN; CDR2 reads SYDVKM. CDR3 size: 14 residues. The V and J ends lost 6 bases and 0 bases respectively, with 11 bases between them.

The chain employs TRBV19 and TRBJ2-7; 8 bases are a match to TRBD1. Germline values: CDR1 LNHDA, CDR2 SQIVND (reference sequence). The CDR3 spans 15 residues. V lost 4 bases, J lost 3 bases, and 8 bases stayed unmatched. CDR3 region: CASSTAGQGLYEQYF. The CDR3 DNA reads TGTGCCAGTAGTACAGCCGGACAGGGTCTCTACGAGCAGTACTTC.

The CDR3 loop reads CASRTPRENHYGYTF. DNA of the CDR3: TGTGCCAGCAGAACCCCCCGGGAAAACCACTATGGCTACACCTTC. This chain joins TRBV6-6 and TRBJ1-2; D gene unclear. The length of the CDR3 is 15 residues. CDR1 is MNHNY, CDR2 SVGAGI, per germline (reference sequence). Trimming shortened V by 6 bases and J by 3 bases, and 17 bases separated the two germline ends.

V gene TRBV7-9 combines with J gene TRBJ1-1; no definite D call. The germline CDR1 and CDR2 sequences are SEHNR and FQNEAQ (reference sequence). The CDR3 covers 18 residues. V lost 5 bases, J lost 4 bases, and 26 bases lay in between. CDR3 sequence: CASSLRTLGDSRGTEAFF. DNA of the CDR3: TGTGCCAGCAGCCTGCGTACCCTAGGCGATTCTCGGGGCACTGAAGCTTTCTTT.

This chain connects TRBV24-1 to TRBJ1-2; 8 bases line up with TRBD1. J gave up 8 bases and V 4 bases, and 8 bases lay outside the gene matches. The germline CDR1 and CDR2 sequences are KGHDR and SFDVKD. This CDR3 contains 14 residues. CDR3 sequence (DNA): TGTGCCACCAGTGACCCTTGGACAGGGAAAGGCTACACCTTC. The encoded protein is CATSDPWTGKGYTF.

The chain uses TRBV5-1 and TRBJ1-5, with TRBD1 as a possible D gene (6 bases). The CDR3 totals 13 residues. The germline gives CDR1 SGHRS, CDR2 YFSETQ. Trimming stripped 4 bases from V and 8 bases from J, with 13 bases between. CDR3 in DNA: TGCGCCAGCAGCCATTCAGGGGAAGAGCCCCAGCATTTT. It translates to CASSHSGEEPQHF.

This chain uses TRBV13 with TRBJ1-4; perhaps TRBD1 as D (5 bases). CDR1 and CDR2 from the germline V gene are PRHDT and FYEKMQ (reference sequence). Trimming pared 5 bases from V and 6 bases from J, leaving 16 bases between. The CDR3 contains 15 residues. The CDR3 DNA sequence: TGTGCCAGCAGCCCCCGAGGCAGGGCGGATGAAAAACTGTTTTTT. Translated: CASSPRGRADEKLFF.

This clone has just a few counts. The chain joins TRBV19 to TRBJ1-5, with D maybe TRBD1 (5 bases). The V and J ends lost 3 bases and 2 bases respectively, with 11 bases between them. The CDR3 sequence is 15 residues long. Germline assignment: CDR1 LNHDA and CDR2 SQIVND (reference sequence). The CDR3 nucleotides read TGTGCCAGTAGTATTGGCTCGGGGGGCAATCAGCCCCAGCATTTT. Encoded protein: CASSIGSGGNQPQHF.

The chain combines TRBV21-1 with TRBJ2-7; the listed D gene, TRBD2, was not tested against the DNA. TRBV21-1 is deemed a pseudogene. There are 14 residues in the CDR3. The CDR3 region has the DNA TGTGCCAGCAGCGGAATCGGACTAGCGGACGAGCAGTACTTC. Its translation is CASSGIGLADEQYF.

CDR3 bases: TGTGCCAGCAGCGCGAAACTCCGGGACAACCAAGAGCAGTACTTC. Its protein is CASSAKLRDNQEQYF. The rearrangement joins TRBV2 to TRBJ2-7; tentatively, D is TRBD1 (6 bases). V lost 6 bases and J 7 bases, leaving 22 bases between the germline ends. This CDR3 comprises 15 residues. CDR1 and CDR2 from the germline V gene are SNHLY and FYNNEI.

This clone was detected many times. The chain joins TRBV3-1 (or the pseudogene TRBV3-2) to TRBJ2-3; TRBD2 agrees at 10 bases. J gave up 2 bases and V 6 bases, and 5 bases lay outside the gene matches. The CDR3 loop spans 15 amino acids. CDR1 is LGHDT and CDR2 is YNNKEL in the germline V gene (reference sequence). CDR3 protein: CASRLTSGATDTQYF. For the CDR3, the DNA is TGTGCCAGCAGGCTAACTAGCGGGGCCACAGATACGCAGTATTTT.